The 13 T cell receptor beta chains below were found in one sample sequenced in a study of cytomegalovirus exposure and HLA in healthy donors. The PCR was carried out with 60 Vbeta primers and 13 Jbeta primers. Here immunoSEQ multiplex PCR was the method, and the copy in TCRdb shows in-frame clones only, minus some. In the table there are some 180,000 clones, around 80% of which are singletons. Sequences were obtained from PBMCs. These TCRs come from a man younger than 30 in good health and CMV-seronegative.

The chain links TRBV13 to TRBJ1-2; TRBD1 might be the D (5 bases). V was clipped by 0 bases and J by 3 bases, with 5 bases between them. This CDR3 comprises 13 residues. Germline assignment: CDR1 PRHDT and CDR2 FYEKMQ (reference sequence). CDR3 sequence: CASSLGRDYGYTF. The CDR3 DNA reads TGTGCCAGCAGCTTAGGCAGGGACTATGGCTACACCTTC.

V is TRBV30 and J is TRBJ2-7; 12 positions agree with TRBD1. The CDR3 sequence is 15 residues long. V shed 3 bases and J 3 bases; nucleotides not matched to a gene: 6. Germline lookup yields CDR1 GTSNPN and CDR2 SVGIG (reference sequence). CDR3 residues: CAWRPGTGGFYEQYF. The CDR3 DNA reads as TGTGCCTGGAGACCCGGGACAGGGGGCTTCTACGAGCAGTACTTC.

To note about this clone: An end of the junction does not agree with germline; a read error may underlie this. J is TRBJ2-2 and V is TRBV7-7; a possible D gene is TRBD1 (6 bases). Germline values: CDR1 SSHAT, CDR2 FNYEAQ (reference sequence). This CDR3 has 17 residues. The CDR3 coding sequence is TGTGCTAGCAGCTCCCGGGGACATCCCGGGAACACCGGGGAGCTGTTTTTT. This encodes CASSSRGHPGNTGELFF.

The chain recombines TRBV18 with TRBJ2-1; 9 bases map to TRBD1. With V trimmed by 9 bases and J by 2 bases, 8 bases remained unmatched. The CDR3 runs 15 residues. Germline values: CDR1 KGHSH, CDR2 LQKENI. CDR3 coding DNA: TGTGCCAGTTACCACGGGACAGGGCCCTACAATGAGCAGTTCTTC. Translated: CASYHGTGPYNEQFF.

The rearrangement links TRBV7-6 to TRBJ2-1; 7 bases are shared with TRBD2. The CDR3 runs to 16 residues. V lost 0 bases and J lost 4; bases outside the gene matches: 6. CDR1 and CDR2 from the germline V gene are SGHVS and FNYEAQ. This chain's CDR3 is CASSLARLARYNEQFF. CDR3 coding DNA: TGTGCCAGCAGCTTAGCGCGACTAGCCAGATACAATGAGCAGTTCTTC.

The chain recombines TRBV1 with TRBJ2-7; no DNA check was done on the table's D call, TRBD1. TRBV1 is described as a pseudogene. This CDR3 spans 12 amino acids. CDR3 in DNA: TGCACCAGCCGGGACAGGGCGTACGAGCAGTACTTC. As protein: CTSRDRAYEQYF.

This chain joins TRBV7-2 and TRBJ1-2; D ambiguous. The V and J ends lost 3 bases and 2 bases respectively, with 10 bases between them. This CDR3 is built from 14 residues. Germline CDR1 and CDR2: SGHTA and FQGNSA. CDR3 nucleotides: TGTGCCAGCAGCTTTTACCAGGAAAACTATGGCTACACCTTC. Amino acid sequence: CASSFYQENYGYTF. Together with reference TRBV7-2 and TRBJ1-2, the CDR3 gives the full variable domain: GAGVSQSPSNKVTEKGKDVELRCDPISGHTALYWYRQSLGQGLEFLIYFQGNSAPDKSGLPSDRFSAERTGGSVSTLTIQRTQQEDSAVYLCASSFYQENYGYTFGSGTRLTVV.

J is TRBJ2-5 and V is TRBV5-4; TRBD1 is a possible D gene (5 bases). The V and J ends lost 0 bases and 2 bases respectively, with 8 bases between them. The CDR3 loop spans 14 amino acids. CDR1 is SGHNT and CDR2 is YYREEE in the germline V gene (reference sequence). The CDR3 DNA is TGTGCCAGCAGCTTGGGTGCAGGGCAAGAGACCCAGTACTTC. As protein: CASSLGAGQETQYF.

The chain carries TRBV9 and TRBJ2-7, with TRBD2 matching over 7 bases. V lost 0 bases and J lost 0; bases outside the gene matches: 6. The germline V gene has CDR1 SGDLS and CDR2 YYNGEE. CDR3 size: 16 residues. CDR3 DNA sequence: TGTGCCAGCAGCGTAGACCCGGGGACTATCTCCTACGAGCAGTACTTC. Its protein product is CASSVDPGTISYEQYF.

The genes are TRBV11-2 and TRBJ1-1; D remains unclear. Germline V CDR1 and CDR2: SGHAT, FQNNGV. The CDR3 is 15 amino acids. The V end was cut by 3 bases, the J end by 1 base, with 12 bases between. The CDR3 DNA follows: TGTGCCAGCAGCTTCCAACAAGGAGCGAACACTGAAGCTTTCTTT. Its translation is CASSFQQGANTEAFF.

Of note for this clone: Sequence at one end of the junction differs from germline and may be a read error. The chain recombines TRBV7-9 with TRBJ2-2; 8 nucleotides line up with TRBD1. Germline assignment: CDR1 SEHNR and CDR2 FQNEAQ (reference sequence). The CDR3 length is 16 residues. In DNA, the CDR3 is TGTTCCAGCAGCTCAAGGACAGGGAAAAAAACCGGGGAGCTGTTTTTT. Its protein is CSSSSRTGKKTGELFF.

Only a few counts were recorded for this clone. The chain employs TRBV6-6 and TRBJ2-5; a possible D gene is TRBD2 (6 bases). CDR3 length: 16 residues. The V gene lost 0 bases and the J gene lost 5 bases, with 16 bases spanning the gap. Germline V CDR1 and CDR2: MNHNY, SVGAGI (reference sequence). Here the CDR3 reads CASSYSVAGRRETQYF. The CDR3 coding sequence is TGTGCCAGCAGTTACTCGGTGGCAGGGAGGCGGGAGACCCAGTACTTC.

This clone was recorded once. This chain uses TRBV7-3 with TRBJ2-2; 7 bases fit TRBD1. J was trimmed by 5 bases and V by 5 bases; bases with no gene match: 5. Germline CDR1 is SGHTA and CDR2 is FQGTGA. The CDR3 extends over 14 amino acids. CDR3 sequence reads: CASSPTGTTGELFF. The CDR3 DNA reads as TGTGCCAGCAGCCCGACAGGGACAACCGGGGAGCTGTTTTTT.